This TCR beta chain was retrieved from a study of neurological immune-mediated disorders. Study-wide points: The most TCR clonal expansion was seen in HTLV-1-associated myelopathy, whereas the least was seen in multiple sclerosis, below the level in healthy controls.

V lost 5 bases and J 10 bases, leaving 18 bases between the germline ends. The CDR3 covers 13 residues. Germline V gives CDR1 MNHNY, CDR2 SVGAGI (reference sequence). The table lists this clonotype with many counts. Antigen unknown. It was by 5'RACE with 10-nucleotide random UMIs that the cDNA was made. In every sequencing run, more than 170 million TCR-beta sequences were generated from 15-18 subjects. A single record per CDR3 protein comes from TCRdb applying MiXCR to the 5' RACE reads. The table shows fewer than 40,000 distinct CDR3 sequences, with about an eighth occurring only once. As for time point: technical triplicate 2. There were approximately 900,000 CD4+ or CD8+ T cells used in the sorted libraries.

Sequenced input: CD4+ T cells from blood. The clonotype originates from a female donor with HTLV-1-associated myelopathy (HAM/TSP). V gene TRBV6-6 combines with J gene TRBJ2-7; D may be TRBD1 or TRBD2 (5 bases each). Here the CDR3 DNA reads TGTGCCAGCAGTGGCAGACGGGACCCTAGCCAGTACTTC. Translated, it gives CASSGRRDPSQYF.